This record concerns one T cell receptor (beta chain) sequence. What it binds is not known. The germline CDR1 and CDR2 sequences are MNHNS and SASEGT. The CDR3 loop spans 12 amino acids. Trimming shortened V by 2 bases and J by 5 bases, and 6 bases separated the two germline ends. TCRdb keeps only in-frame clones here, not all; method: immunoSEQ multiplex PCR. The data show about 73,000 clones, about 88% seen once. This sample is part of a study of OX40 agonist ivuxolimab in advanced cancers. The overall study: Cancers in dose escalation were hepatocellular, melanoma, renal cell and head and neck.

Study-wide points: Expanded clones were, on average, more numerous in CD8+ T cells than in CD4+.

The chain joins TRBV6-1 to TRBJ1-1, with a possible D match to TRBD1 (5 bases). The sample consisted of CD4+ or CD8+ T cells sorted from blood, taken in a trial of the OX40 agonist ivuxolimab. The sequence derives from an adult with an advanced solid tumor such as melanoma, head and neck, liver or kidney cancer. The CDR3 DNA sequence: TGTGCCAGCAGTGAAAGGGGTACTGAAGCTTTCTTT. Translated: CASSERGTEAFF.